The clone carrying this T cell receptor beta chain was detected only a few times. The data derive from a study of blood T cell repertoires in COVID-19. Study details: T cells, B-cell-depleted T cells, or PBMCs provided the cDNA or gDNA that served as material.

Between the trimmed V and J ends, which lost 4 bases and 1 base, there was a span of 16 bases. Per germline, CDR1 MGHRA and CDR2 YSYEKL. The CDR3 sequence is 16 residues long. Repertoires were generated with immunoSEQ multiplex PCR, while TCRdb's copy carries only in-frame clones and drops some. Of about 240,000 clones listed, around four fifths are singletons. V usage is TRBV4-1 and J usage is TRBJ1-1; D is possibly TRBD1 (6 bases). Specimen: PBMCs or T cells enriched from blood (not recorded which). The receptor was derived from a woman in her thirties or forties who had been exposed to COVID-19. Here the CDR3 reads CASSREFLQGNTEAFF. The CDR3 bases are TGCGCCAGCAGCCGCGAGTTTCTACAGGGGAACACTGAAGCTTTCTTT.